A single sample is the source of the 30 T cell receptor beta chains below, sequenced in a study of cytomegalovirus exposure and HLA in healthy donors. PCR involved 60 Vbeta and 13 Jbeta primers. Repertoires were generated with immunoSEQ multiplex PCR, while TCRdb's copy carries only in-frame clones and drops some. Among more than 65,000 clones listed, about three quarters were seen once. The source material was PBMCs. The origin of the receptors is a female donor in good health and CMV-seronegative.

The rearrangement links TRBV5-1 to TRBJ2-1; D may be TRBD1 (5 bases). V lost 0 bases and J 8 bases, leaving 15 bases between the germline ends. Per the germline V gene, CDR1 is SGHRS and CDR2 is YFSETQ. The CDR3 consists of 15 residues. The CDR3 loop reads CASSLGQIAGYEQFF. The CDR3 DNA reads as TGCGCCAGCAGCTTGGGACAGATCGCAGGCTATGAGCAGTTCTTC.

The chain recombines TRBV7-9 with TRBJ1-4, with 8 nucleotides matching TRBD1. V trimming: 5 bases; J trimming: 3 bases; junction bases outside the gene matches: 2. CDR1 SEHNR and CDR2 FQNEAQ come from the germline V gene (reference sequence). The CDR3 extends over 14 amino acids. The CDR3 loop reads CASSRGQANEKLFF. Here the CDR3 DNA reads TGTGCCAGCAGCCGGGGACAGGCTAATGAAAAACTGTTTTTT.

The J gene is TRBJ2-3, the V gene TRBV27; the match to TRBD1 covers 8 bases. Germline V lookup: CDR1 MNHEY, CDR2 SMNVEV (reference sequence). This CDR3 has 16 residues. Trimming removed 5 bases from V and 3 bases from J; junction bases left unmatched: 10. The CDR3 protein is CASSRTGQDLTDTQYF. The CDR3, as DNA: TGTGCCAGCAGTCGGACGGGACAGGATCTGACAGATACGCAGTATTTT.

The table lists this clone with a few counts. The chain recombines TRBV19 with TRBJ2-2; 8 nucleotides agree with TRBD1. CDR3 length equals 14 residues. Germline trimming cut 7 bases from V and 1 base from J; bases unmatched to any gene: 2. Per germline, CDR1 LNHDA and CDR2 SQIVND (reference sequence). The CDR3 region is CASTGQGNTGELFF. The CDR3 region has the DNA TGTGCCAGTACAGGACAGGGGAACACCGGGGAGCTGTTTTTT.

This chain uses TRBV28 with TRBJ1-1; D perhaps matches TRBD1 (5 bases). The CDR3 extends over 11 amino acids. The germline gives CDR1 MDHEN, CDR2 SYDVKM. V was pared by 3 bases and J by 10 bases, with 9 bases between. The CDR3 protein is CASSFRGLAFF. As DNA, the CDR3 is TGTGCCAGCAGTTTTCGGGGGTTAGCTTTCTTT.

This chain connects TRBV5-1 to TRBJ2-3, with TRBD2 matching 8 bases. Germline V lookup: CDR1 SGHRS, CDR2 YFSETQ. J gave up 4 bases and V 0 bases, and 13 bases lay outside the gene matches. The CDR3 contains 18 residues. The CDR3 region is CASSLEVGLAWGPDTQYF. CDR3 nucleotides: TGCGCCAGCAGCTTGGAAGTCGGACTAGCATGGGGCCCAGATACGCAGTATTTT.

V gene TRBV5-1 combines with J gene TRBJ1-1; D is uncertain. The germline V gene has CDR1 SGHRS and CDR2 YFSETQ. V gave up 1 base and J gave up 0 bases, with 10 bases separating them. This CDR3 region has 15 residues. CDR3 nucleotides: TGCGCCAGCAGCTTGTTTCGGGGTGTGAACACTGAAGCTTTCTTT. It codes for CASSLFRGVNTEAFF.

In the case of this clone: This sample includes further DNA sequences coding for the same CDR3. V gene TRBV28 combines with J gene TRBJ1-2; D remains unclear. There are 14 residues in the CDR3. With 2 bases removed from V and 4 bases from J, the gap between germline ends came to 11 bases. Germline V gene lookup returns CDR1 MDHEN and CDR2 SYDVKM. DNA for the CDR3: TGTGCCAGCAGTTTAGGGCCGCGGGGCTATGGCTACACCTTC. This gives the protein CASSLGPRGYGYTF.

This clone is a singleton in its sample. The rearrangement joins TRBV25-1 to TRBJ1-1; TRBD1 agrees at 7 bases. The V and J ends lost 3 bases and 5 bases, in that order; junction bases with no gene match: 6. This CDR3 is built from 14 residues. CDR1 and CDR2 (germline): MGHDK, SYGVNS. CDR3 nucleotide sequence: TGTGCCAGCAGTGAGACTCTCAGGGGGACTGAAGCTTTCTTT. This encodes CASSETLRGTEAFF.

This clone was seen a single time. The J gene is TRBJ2-1, the V gene TRBV29-1; a possible D gene is TRBD1 (5 bases). V lost 4 bases and J lost 2, with 12 bases in between. Germline-derived CDR1 and CDR2 are SQVTM and ANQGSEA. The CDR3 is 14 residues long. The CDR3 here is CSVVRQQAYNEQFF. In nucleotides, the CDR3 is TGCAGCGTTGTGAGACAACAGGCCTACAATGAGCAGTTCTTC.

The chain has TRBV2 and TRBJ2-3; tentatively, D is TRBD2 (6 bases). V dropped 2 bases and J dropped 8 bases, with 8 bases sitting between them. In germline, CDR1 is SNHLY, CDR2 FYNNEI. The CDR3 runs to 12 residues. The chain's CDR3 is CASSEYGGTQYF. CDR3 DNA: TGTGCCAGCAGTGAATACGGGGGTACGCAGTATTTT.

J is TRBJ2-7 and V is TRBV4-1, with a tentative D call TRBD1 (5 bases). CDR1 MGHRA and CDR2 YSYEKL come from the germline V gene. V was trimmed by 1 base and J by 1 base, leaving 14 bases between them. The CDR3 contains 16 residues. In DNA, the CDR3 is TGCGCCAGCAGCCAAGTTAGCCAGGGAATGTCCTACGAGCAGTACTTC. This encodes CASSQVSQGMSYEQYF.

The V gene is TRBV18, the J gene TRBJ1-1; no clear D gene. The V end lost 2 bases, the J end lost 3 bases, and 13 bases lay between the germline ends. This CDR3 is 15 amino acids long. In germline, CDR1 is KGHSH, CDR2 LQKENI. The CDR3 sequence: CASSPNRAADTEAFF. The CDR3 DNA is TGTGCCAGCTCACCAAACCGAGCGGCCGACACTGAAGCTTTCTTT.

V gene TRBV29-1 combines with J gene TRBJ1-1; TRBD1 might be the D (5 bases). Trimming removed 7 bases at V and 6 bases at J, with 15 bases between. There are 12 residues in the CDR3. Germline V gene sequence: CDR1 SQVTM, CDR2 ANQGSEA. The CDR3 sequence is CSGLWGGAEAFF. The CDR3 DNA reads TGCAGCGGCCTCTGGGGGGGGGCTGAAGCTTTCTTT.

V is TRBV27 and J is TRBJ1-6; D may be TRBD1 (5 bases). V lost 3 bases and J 8 bases, leaving 14 bases between the germline ends. This CDR3 is built from 15 residues. CDR1 and CDR2 from the germline V gene are MNHEY and SMNVEV (reference sequence). CDR3 region: CASSFVGAAYSPLHF. DNA for the CDR3: TGTGCCAGCAGTTTCGTTGGGGCTGCGTATTCACCCCTCCACTTT.

The chain links TRBV2 to TRBJ2-7; 10 bases are shared with TRBD2. The CDR3 runs 13 residues. Trimming removed 4 bases from V and 5 bases from J; junction bases left unmatched: 2. CDR1 is SNHLY, CDR2 FYNNEI, per germline. CDR3 in DNA: TGTGCCAGCAGTGGGACTAGCGGCCACGAGCAGTACTTC. Amino acids: CASSGTSGHEQYF.

The chain is built from TRBV2 and TRBJ1-5; no clear D gene. The CDR3 spans 13 residues. Trimming removed 1 base from V and 4 bases from J, with 5 bases in between. The V gene's germline CDR1 is SNHLY and CDR2 FYNNEI. CDR3: CASSEGRNQPQHF. In DNA form, the CDR3 reads TGTGCCAGCAGTGAAGGTCGGAATCAGCCCCAGCATTTT.

This chain links TRBV9 with TRBJ1-2; a weak D match, TRBD1 (5 bases). Trimming left V 2 bases short and J 7 bases short, with 12 bases between. The CDR3 has 13 residues. Germline V lookup: CDR1 SGDLS, CDR2 YYNGEE. CDR3 residues: CASSVEIGGGYTF. DNA of the CDR3: TGTGCCAGCAGCGTGGAGATCGGGGGTGGCTACACCTTC.

The CDR3 loop reads CASSLPLTGDTEAFF. CDR3 bases: TGTGCCAGCAGTTTACCCCTGACAGGGGATACTGAAGCTTTCTTT. The chain couples TRBV28 to TRBJ1-1; 8 positions match TRBD1. J lost 5 bases, V lost 2 bases, and 7 bases had no gene match. CDR1 and CDR2 from the germline V gene are MDHEN and SYDVKM. The CDR3 runs to 15 residues.

This clone was counted once. The rearrangement uses TRBV2 and TRBJ2-3, with a possible D match to TRBD2 (6 bases). The CDR3 covers 16 residues. Germline assignment: CDR1 SNHLY and CDR2 FYNNEI. The ends were cut back, 6 bases at V and 4 bases at J, with 20 bases in the middle. CDR3 DNA: TGTGCCAGCAGCGATGGGACTCTGGGTGGTCCAGATACGCAGTATTTT. Its translation: CASSDGTLGGPDTQYF.

This sequence joins TRBV28 and TRBJ2-1, with D perhaps TRBD1 (6 bases). V was clipped by 2 bases and J by 1 base, with 9 bases between them. This CDR3 contains 15 residues. Germline V gene data show CDR1 as MDHEN and CDR2 as SYDVKM. The CDR3, as DNA: TGTGCCAGCAGTTTAAGCCAGGGGTCCTACAATGAGCAGTTCTTC. Translating gives CASSLSQGSYNEQFF.

V gene TRBV27 combines with J gene TRBJ1-3, with D unclear. CDR1 is MNHEY, CDR2 SMNVEV, per germline (reference sequence). V shed 0 bases and J shed 6 bases, with 9 bases lying between them. CDR3 length equals 14 residues. CDR3 loop: CASSLSRVANTIYF. Here the CDR3 DNA reads TGTGCCAGCAGTTTATCGAGGGTTGCAAACACCATATATTTT.

The chain combines TRBV9 with TRBJ2-1, with a tentative D call TRBD2 (6 bases). Trimming removed 2 bases from V and 9 bases from J, with 15 bases in between. This CDR3 spans 14 amino acids. From germline, CDR1 is SGDLS and CDR2 YYNGEE. CDR3 protein: CASSVGTPGGEQFF. CDR3 nucleotide sequence: TGTGCCAGCAGCGTGGGGACTCCCGGCGGTGAGCAGTTCTTC.

The J gene is TRBJ1-1, the V gene TRBV4-1; TRBD1 agrees at 8 bases. V shed 4 bases, J shed 7 bases, and the junction held 14 bases outside the gene matches. The CDR3 runs 16 residues. Germline-derived CDR1 and CDR2 are MGHRA and YSYEKL. This CDR3 is CASSRNPDRDTREAFF. The CDR3 DNA is TGCGCCAGCAGCCGAAACCCGGACAGGGACACCCGTGAAGCTTTCTTT.

CDR3 DNA sequence: TGTGCCAGCAGCCGGGACAGGGTGAACACTGAAGCTTTCTTT. The encoded protein is CASSRDRVNTEAFF. The chain links TRBV14 to TRBJ1-1; 9 bases line up with TRBD1. Germline assignment: CDR1 SGHDN and CDR2 FVKESK. The CDR3 is made up of 14 amino acids. Germline trimming cut 4 bases from V and 0 bases from J; bases unmatched to any gene: 0.

The chain combines TRBV28 with TRBJ2-3; 7 nucleotides align to TRBD2. The CDR3 spans 14 residues. Per the germline V gene, CDR1 is MDHEN and CDR2 is SYDVKM. With V trimmed by 5 bases and J by 10 bases, 12 bases remained unmatched. The CDR3 sequence: CASSTLVRGNSQYF. Written as DNA, the CDR3 is TGTGCCAGCAGTACCCTAGTGCGGGGGAACTCGCAGTATTTT.

Only a few counts were recorded for this clone. The rearrangement uses TRBV19 and TRBJ1-5; D is unclear. Germline V gene data show CDR1 as LNHDA and CDR2 as SQIVND (reference sequence). V lost 4 bases to trimming and J lost 4 bases, with 8 bases between them. This CDR3 region has 13 residues. The CDR3 spells CASSNRGNQPQHF. The CDR3 DNA reads TGTGCCAGTAGTAACCGGGGTAATCAGCCCCAGCATTTT.

The CDR3 DNA reads TGTGCCAGCTCACCACGGGACTCTGCCGAGCAGTACTTC. Amino acid sequence: CASSPRDSAEQYF. This chain connects TRBV18 to TRBJ2-7; D is perhaps TRBD2 (6 bases). Germline CDR1 KGHSH, CDR2 LQKENI. The CDR3 is 13 amino acids. Trimming removed 1 base from V and 6 bases from J, with 10 bases in between.

The chain combines TRBV29-1 with TRBJ1-2, with D unresolved. This CDR3 has 12 amino acids. Germline V gene sequence: CDR1 SQVTM, CDR2 ANQGSEA. Trimming removed 7 bases at V and 8 bases at J, with 17 bases between. CDR3 sequence (DNA): TGCAGCGCTCACCGGGAGGAAGGCGGCTACACCTTC. Translated, it gives CSAHREEGGYTF.

The V call is TRBV6-5, the J call TRBJ2-7, with D hard to call. CDR1 is MNHEY and CDR2 is SVGAGI in the germline V gene. V lost 4 bases and J lost 3, with 10 bases in between. CDR3 length: 13 residues. The CDR3 region has the DNA TGTGCCAGCAGTTCCGCGATCGGCTACGAGCAGTACTTC. Residues: CASSSAIGYEQYF.